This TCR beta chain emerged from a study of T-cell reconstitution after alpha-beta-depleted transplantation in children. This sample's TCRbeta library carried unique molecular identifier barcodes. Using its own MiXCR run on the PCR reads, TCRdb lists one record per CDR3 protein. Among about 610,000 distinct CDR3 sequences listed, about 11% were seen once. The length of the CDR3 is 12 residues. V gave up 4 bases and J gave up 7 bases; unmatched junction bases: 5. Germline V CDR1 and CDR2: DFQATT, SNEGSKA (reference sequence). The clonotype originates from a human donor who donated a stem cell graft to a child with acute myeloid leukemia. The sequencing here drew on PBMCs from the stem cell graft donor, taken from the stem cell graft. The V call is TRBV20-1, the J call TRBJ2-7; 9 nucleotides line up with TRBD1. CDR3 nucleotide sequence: TGCAGTGCTAACAGGGGGCCGGAAGAGCAGTACTTC. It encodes CSANRGPEEQYF.